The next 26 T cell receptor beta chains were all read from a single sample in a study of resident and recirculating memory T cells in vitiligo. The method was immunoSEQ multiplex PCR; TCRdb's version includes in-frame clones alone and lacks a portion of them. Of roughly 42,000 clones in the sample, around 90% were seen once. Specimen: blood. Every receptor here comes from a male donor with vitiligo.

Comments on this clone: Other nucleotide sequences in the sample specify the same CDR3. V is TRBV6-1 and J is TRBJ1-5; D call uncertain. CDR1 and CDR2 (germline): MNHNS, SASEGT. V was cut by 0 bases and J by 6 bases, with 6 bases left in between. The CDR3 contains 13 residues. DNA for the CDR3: TGTGCCAGCAGTGAAGCGCGGCCTCAGCCCCAGCATTTT. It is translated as CASSEARPQPQHF.

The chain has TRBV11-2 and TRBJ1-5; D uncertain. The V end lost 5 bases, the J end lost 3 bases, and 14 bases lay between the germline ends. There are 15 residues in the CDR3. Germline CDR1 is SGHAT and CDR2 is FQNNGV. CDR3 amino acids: CASSLGHGPNQPQHF. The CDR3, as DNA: TGTGCCAGCAGCCTCGGTCATGGGCCCAATCAGCCCCAGCATTTT.

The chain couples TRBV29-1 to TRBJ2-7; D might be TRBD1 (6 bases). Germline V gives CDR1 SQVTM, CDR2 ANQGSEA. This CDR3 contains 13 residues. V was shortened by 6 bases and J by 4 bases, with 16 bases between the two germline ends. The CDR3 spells CSVSQGRGYEQYF. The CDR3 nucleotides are TGCAGCGTCTCACAGGGTAGGGGTTACGAGCAGTACTTC.

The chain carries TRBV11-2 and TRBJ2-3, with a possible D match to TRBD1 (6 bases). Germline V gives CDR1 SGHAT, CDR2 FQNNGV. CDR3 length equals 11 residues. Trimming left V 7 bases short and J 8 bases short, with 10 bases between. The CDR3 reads CASTVGGTQYF. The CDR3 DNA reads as TGTGCCAGCACCGTAGGGGGTACGCAGTATTTT. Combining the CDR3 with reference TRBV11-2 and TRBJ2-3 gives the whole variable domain EAGVAQSPRYKIIEKRQSVAFWCNPISGHATLYWYQQILGQGPKLLIQFQNNGVVDDSQLPKDRFSAERLKGVDSTLKIQPAKLEDSAVYLCASTVGGTQYFGPGTRLTVL.

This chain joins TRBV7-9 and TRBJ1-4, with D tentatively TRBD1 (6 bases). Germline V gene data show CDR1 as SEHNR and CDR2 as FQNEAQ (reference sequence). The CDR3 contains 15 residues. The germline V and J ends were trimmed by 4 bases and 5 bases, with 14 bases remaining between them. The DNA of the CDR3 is TGTGCCAGCAGCTCGAGACAGGTGATGAATGAAAAACTGTTTTTT. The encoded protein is CASSSRQVMNEKLFF.

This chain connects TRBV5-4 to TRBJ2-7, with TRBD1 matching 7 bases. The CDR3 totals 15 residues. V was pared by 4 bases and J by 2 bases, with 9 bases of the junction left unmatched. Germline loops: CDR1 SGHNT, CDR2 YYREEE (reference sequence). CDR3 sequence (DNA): TGTGCCAGCAGCATCATGGGACAGACGGCCTACGAGCAGTACTTC. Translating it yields CASSIMGQTAYEQYF.

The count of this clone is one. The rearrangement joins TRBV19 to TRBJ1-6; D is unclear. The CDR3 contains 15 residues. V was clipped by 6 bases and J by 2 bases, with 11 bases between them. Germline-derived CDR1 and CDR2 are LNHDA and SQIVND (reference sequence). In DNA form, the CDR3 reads TGTGCCAGTAGCCCGCCCAGCGCCTATAATTCACCCCTCCACTTT. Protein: CASSPPSAYNSPLHF.

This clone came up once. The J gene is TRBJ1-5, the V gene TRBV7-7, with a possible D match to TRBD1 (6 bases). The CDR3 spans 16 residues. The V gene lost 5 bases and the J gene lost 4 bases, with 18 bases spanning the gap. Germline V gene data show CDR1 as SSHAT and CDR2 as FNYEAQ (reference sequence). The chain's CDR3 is CASSLTHRQANQPQHF. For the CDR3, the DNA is TGTGCCAGCAGCCTCACCCACCGACAGGCTAATCAGCCCCAGCATTTT.

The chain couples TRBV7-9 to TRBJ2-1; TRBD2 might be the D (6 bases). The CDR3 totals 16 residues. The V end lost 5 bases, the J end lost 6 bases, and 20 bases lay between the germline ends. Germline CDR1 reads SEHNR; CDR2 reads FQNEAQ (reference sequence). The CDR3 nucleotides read TGTGCCAGCAGCGGGGCGGACCGGGACTCGCGCAATGAGCAGTTCTTC. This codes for CASSGADRDSRNEQFF. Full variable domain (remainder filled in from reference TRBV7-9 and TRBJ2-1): DTGVSQNPRHKITKRGQNVTFRCDPISEHNRLYWYRQTLGQGPEFLTYFQNEAQLEKSRLLSDRFSAERPKGSFSTLEIQRTEQGDSAMYLCASSGADRDSRNEQFFGPGTRLTVL.

CDR3 nucleotide sequence: TGCAGCGTTGATGGAGGCAGGGGGCTAGGCACTGAAGCTTTCTTT. It is translated as CSVDGGRGLGTEAFF. The genes are TRBV29-1 and TRBJ1-1; 8 positions agree with TRBD1. Germline loops: CDR1 SQVTM, CDR2 ANQGSEA. This CDR3 contains 15 residues. The junction had 10 bases not matched to a gene; V was cut back by 3 bases and J by 4 bases.

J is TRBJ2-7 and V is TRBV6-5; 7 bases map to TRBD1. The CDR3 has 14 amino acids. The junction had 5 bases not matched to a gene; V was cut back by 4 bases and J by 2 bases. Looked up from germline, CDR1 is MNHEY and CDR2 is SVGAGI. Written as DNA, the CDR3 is TGTGCCAGCAGTTCCGGGACAGCAACCTACGAGCAGTACTTC. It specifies CASSSGTATYEQYF.

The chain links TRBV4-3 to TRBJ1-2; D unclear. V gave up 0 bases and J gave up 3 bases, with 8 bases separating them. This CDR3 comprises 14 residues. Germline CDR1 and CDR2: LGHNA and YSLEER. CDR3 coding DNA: TGCGCCAGCAGCCAAGATGTGGGAGACTATGGCTACACCTTC. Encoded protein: CASSQDVGDYGYTF.

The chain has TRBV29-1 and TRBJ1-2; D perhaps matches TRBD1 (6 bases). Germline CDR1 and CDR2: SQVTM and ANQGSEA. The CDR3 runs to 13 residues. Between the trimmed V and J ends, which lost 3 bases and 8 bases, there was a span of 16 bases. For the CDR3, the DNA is TGCAGCGTTGATCCCCCAGGGGCGATCGGCTACACCTTC. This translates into CSVDPPGAIGYTF.

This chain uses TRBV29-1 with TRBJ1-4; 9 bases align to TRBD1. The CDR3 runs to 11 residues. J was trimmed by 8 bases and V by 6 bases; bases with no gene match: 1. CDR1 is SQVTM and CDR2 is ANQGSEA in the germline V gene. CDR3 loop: CSVGTGEKLFF. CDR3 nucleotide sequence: TGCAGCGTCGGGACAGGGGAAAAACTGTTTTTT.

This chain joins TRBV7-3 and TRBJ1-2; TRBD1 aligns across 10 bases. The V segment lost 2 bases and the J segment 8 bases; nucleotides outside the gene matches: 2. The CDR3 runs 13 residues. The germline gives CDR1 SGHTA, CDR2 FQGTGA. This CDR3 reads CASSLGTGEGYTF. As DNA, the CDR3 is TGTGCCAGCAGCTTAGGGACAGGGGAGGGCTACACCTTC.

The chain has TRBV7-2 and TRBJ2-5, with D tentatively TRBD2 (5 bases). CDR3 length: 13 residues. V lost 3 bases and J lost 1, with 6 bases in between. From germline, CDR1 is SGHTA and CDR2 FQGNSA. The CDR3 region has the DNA TGTGCCAGCAGCTTTGCGGGCCAAGAGACCCAGTACTTC. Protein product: CASSFAGQETQYF.

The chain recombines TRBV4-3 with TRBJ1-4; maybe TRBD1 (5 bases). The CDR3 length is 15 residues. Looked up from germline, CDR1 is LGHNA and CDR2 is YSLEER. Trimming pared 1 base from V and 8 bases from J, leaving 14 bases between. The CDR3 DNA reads TGCGCCAGCAGCCAAGGGGGCCCCAGCCGGGAAAAACTGTTTTTT. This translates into CASSQGGPSREKLFF.

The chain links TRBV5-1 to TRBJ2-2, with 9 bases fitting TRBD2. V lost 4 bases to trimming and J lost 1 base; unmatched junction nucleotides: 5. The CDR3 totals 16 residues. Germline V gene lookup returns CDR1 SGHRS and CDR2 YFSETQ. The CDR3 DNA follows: TGCGCCAGCAGCCCTCAAGCGGGGGGGAACACCGGGGAGCTGTTTTTT. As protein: CASSPQAGGNTGELFF. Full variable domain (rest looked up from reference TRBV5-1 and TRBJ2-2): KAGVTQTPRYLIKTRGQQVTLSCSPISGHRSVSWYQQTPGQGLQFLFEYFSETQRNKGNFPGRFSGRQFSNSRSEMNVSTLELGDSALYLCASSPQAGGNTGELFFGEGSRLTVL.

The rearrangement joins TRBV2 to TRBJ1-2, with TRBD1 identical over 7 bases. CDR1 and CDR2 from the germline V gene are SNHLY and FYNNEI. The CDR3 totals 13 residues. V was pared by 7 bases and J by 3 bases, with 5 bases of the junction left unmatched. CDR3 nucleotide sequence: TGTGCCAGCAATGACAGGGATCACTATGGCTACACCTTC. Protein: CASNDRDHYGYTF.

As DNA, the CDR3 is TGTGCCAGCTCCCAGTCGACAGCTAACTATGGCTACACCTTC. The encoded protein is CASSQSTANYGYTF. This rearrangement joins TRBV18 to TRBJ1-2; a possible D gene is TRBD1 (5 bases). The CDR3 sequence is 14 residues long. The ends were cut back, 6 bases at V and 0 bases at J, with 11 bases in the middle. Germline-derived CDR1 and CDR2 are KGHSH and LQKENI.

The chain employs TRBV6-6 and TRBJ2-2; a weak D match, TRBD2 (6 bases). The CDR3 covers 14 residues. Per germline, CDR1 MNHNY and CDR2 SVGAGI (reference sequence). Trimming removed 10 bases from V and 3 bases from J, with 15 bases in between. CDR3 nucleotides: TGTGCCACCACTTTAGGAGGGGACACCGGGGAGCTGTTTTTT. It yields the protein CATTLGGDTGELFF.

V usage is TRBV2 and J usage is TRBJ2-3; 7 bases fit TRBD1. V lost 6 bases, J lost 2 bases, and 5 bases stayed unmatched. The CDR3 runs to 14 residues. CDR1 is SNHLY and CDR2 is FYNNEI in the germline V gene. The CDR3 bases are TGTGCCAGCAGCGAGGGGGCCTACACAGATACGCAGTATTTT. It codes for CASSEGAYTDTQYF.

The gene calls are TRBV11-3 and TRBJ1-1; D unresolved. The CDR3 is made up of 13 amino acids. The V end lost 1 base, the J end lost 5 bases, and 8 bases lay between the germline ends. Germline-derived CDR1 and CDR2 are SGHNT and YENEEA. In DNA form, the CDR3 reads TGTGCCAGCAGCTTAGTGCCAGAAACTGAAGCTTTCTTT. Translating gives CASSLVPETEAFF.

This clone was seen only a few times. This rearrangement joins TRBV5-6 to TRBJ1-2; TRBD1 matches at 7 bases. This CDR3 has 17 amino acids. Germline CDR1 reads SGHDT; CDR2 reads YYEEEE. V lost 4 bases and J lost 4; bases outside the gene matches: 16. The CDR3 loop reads CASSAVTPSDRVYGYTF. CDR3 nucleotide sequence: TGTGCCAGCAGCGCCGTCACCCCTTCCGACAGGGTCTATGGCTACACCTTC.

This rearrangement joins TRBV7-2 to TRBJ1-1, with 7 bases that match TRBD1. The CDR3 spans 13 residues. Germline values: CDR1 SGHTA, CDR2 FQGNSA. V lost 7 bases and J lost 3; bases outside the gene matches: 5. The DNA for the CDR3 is TGTGCCAGCACCCGGACAGGCTACACTGAAGCTTTCTTT. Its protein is CASTRTGYTEAFF. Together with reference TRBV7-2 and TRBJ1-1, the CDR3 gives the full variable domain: GAGVSQSPSNKVTEKGKDVELRCDPISGHTALYWYRQSLGQGLEFLIYFQGNSAPDKSGLPSDRFSAERTGGSVSTLTIQRTQQEDSAVYLCASTRTGYTEAFFGQGTRLTVV.

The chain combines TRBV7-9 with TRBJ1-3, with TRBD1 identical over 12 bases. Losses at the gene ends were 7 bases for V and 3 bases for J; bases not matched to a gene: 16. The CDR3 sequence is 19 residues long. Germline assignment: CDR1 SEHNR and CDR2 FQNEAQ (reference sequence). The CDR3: CASNPQGGQGASSGNTIYF. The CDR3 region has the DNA TGTGCCAGCAACCCCCAGGGGGGACAGGGGGCTTCAAGTGGAAACACCATATATTTT. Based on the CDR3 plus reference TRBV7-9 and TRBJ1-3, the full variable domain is DTGVSQNPRHKITKRGQNVTFRCDPISEHNRLYWYRQTLGQGPEFLTYFQNEAQLEKSRLLSDRFSAERPKGSFSTLEIQRTEQGDSAMYLCASNPQGGQGASSGNTIYFGEGSWLTVV.